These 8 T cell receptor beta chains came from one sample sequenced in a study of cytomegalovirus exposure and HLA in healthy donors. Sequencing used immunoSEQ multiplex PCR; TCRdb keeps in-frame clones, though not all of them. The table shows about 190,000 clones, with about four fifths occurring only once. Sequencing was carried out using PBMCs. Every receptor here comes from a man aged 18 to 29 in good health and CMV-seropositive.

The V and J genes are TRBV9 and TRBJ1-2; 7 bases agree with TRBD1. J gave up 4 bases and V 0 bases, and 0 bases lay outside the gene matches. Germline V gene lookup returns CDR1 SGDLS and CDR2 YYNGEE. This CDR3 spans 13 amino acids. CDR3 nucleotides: TGTGCCAGCAGCGTAGGACAGGGCTATGGCTACACCTTC. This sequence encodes CASSVGQGYGYTF.

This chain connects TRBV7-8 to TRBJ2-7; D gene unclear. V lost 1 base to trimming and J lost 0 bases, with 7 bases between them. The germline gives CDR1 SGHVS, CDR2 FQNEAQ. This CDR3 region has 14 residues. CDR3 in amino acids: CASSLGPHSYEQYF. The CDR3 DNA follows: TGTGCCAGCAGCTTAGGGCCCCACTCCTACGAGCAGTACTTC.

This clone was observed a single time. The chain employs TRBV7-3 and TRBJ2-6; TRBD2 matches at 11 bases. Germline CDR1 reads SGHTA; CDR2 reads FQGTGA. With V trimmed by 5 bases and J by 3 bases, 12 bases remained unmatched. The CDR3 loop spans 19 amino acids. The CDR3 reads CASSLHGSGRGGGANVLTF. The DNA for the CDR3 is TGTGCCAGCAGCCTCCATGGTAGCGGGAGGGGAGGTGGGGCCAACGTCCTGACTTTC.

The CDR3 nucleotides are TGCGCCAGCAGCTTGGGACTAGCGGGAGGTCAACTCCAAGAGACCCAGTACTTC. Translated: CASSLGLAGGQLQETQYF. The rearrangement links TRBV5-1 to TRBJ2-5; 13 bases are a match to TRBD2. The V segment lost 0 bases and the J segment 1 base; nucleotides outside the gene matches: 6. The CDR3 runs 18 residues. Germline CDR1 reads SGHRS; CDR2 reads YFSETQ.

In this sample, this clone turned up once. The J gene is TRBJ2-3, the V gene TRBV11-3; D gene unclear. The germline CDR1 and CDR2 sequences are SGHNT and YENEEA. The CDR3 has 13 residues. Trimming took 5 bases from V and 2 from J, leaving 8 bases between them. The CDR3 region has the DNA TGTGCCAGCAGCACGACTTACACAGATACGCAGTATTTT. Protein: CASSTTYTDTQYF.

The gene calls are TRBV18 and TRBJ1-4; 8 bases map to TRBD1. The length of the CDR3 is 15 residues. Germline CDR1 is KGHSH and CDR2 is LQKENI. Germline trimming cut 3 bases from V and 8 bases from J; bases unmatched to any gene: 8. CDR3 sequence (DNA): TGTGCCAGCTCACCCGTGACAGGGGTAGGCGAAAAACTGTTTTTT. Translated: CASSPVTGVGEKLFF.

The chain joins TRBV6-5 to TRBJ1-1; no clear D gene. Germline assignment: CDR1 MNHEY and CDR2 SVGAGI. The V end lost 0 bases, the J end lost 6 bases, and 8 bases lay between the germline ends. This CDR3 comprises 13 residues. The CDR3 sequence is CASSYSEWSEAFF. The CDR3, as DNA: TGTGCCAGCAGTTACTCGGAGTGGTCTGAAGCTTTCTTT.

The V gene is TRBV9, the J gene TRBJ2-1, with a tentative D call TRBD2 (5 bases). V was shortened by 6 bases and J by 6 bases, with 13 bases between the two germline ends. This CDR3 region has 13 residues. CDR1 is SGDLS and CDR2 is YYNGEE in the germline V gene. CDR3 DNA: TGTGCCAGCACCGGAACTAGAGGCAATGAGCAGTTCTTC. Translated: CASTGTRGNEQFF.